The clone carrying this TCR beta chain was found many times. CDR1 is SEHNR and CDR2 is FQNEAQ in the germline V gene (reference sequence). The V end was cut by 4 bases, the J end by 5 bases, with 20 bases between. The CDR3 has 16 residues. The sample originates from a study of T cells in Graves' hyperthyroidism and ophthalmopathy. Amplification of TCR beta CDR3 regions was performed using RNA transcripts as template. First-round RT-PCR targeting the TCR CDR3 was performed with the HTBI primer set. TCRdb reprocessed the multiplex PCR reads with MiXCR, giving one entry per CDR3 protein. The sample lists fewer than 650,000 distinct CDR3 sequences; 11% to 15% were seen once.

This rearrangement joins TRBV7-9 to TRBJ1-1; D gene uncertain. The sequenced material came from blood. This clonotype was obtained from a woman in her twenties or thirties with Graves' hyperthyroidism that later progressed to Graves' ophthalmopathy. The CDR3 DNA reads as TGTGCCAGCAGCTCTATCCCTGGCGGGGAATGGACTGAAGCTTTCTTT. Residues: CASSSIPGGEWTEAFF.